This is a list of T cell receptor beta chains from one sample in a study of shared clonotypes between healthy human individuals. The protocol was immunoSEQ multiplex PCR, while the TCRdb copy is restricted to in-frame clones and leaves out a portion. Of around 2.1 million clones in the sample, approximately 94% were seen once. Sequenced input: naive CD8+ T cells from PBMCs. These receptor sequences come from a man in his late teens or twenties in good health. Some clones in this sample may be carry-over from other donors' samples. Each CDR3 is given with its conserved first and last residue. The D gene is left open where the match is weak. Clone size, where shown, is once, few, many, or a class for clones that have expanded.

TRBJ2-1 . TRBV4-2 once CASSQDSTVTYNEQFF TGTGCCAGCAGCCAAGATTCGACAGTCACCTACAATGAGCAGTTCTTC
TRBJ2-7 TRBD2 TRBV7-9 . CASSSSGEGSYEQYF TGTGCCAGCAGCTCCAGCGGGGAAGGGTCCTACGAGCAGTACTTC
TRBJ2-7 . TRBV28 once CASSPYMAAPPYEQYF TGTGCCAGCAGTCCCTATATGGCGGCCCCACCCTACGAGCAGTACTTC
TRBJ1-4 TRBD1 TRBV30 . CAWSARDRGTTWEKLFF TGTGCCTGGAGTGCCCGGGACAGGGGGACCACTTGGGAAAAACTGTTTTTT
TRBJ1-5 . TRBV7-9 . CASSLTGGDQPQHF TGTGCCAGCAGCTTAACTGGGGGTGATCAGCCCCAGCATTTT
TRBJ2-7 . TRBV5-8 . CASSTGSSYEQYF TGTGCCAGCAGTACAGGAAGCTCCTACGAGCAGTACTTC
TRBJ2-7 . TRBV19 . CASSIDRPPGLAYYSYEQYF TGTGCCAGTAGTATAGATCGGCCACCTGGGCTGGCCTATTACTCCTACGAGCAGTACTTC
TRBJ2-3 . TRBV7-9 . CASSSGGLTDTQYF TGTGCCAGCAGCTCCGGAGGATTAACAGATACGCAGTATTTT
TRBJ1-2 . TRBV11-2 . CASSTRGQGNYGYTF TGTGCCAGCAGCACTCGGGGGCAGGGGAACTATGGCTACACCTTC
TRBJ1-3 . TRBV29-1 . CSVDLAGASGNTIYF TGCAGCGTTGATTTGGCAGGGGCCTCTGGAAACACCATATATTTT
TRBJ1-1 . TRBV30 . CAWSVGVEAFF TGTGCCTGGAGTGTTGGTGTCGAAGCTTTCTTT
TRBJ2-3 TRBD2 TRBV9 . CASSVDAGGPTDTQYF TGTGCCAGCAGCGTAGATGCGGGAGGGCCCACAGATACGCAGTATTTT
TRBJ1-2 . TRBV19 . CASTLGSYYGYTF TGTGCCAGTACCTTAGGCTCGTACTATGGCTACACCTTC
TRBJ2-5 . TRBV6-5 . CASSTTRVGETQYF TGTGCCAGCAGTACAACCAGGGTCGGTGAGACCCAGTACTTC
TRBJ1-5 . TRBV28 . CASSTGSRNQPQHF TGTGCCAGCAGCACCGGCAGCCGCAATCAGCCCCAGCATTTT
TRBJ1-1 TRBD1 TRBV2 . CASKTGAGTEAFF TGTGCCAGCAAGACAGGGGCGGGCACTGAAGCTTTCTTT